This entry concerns a single T cell receptor beta chain. These data originate in a study of blood T cell repertoires in COVID-19. Study at large: The samples span acute and convalescent COVID-19 from the United States, Italy and Spain. T cells, B-cell-depleted T cells, or PBMCs provided the cDNA or gDNA that served as material.

Recruits, aged roughly 18 to 95 years, lived in 24 US areas. Participants' reported clinical history set cohort assignment. The CDR3 runs 14 residues. Trimming pared 4 bases from V and 2 bases from J, leaving 12 bases between. Germline values: CDR1 SGDLS, CDR2 YYNGEE. TCRdb's copy holds only in-frame clones and misses some; the assay was immunoSEQ multiplex PCR. Of 230,000 or so clones in the sample, 80% to 90% are singletons; the top ten hold around 3.5%. The origin of this receptor is a woman in her 40s with acute COVID-19. V and J are TRBV9 and TRBJ1-2; D is possibly TRBD1 (5 bases). Sequencing input: PBMCs or T cells enriched from blood (not recorded which). This CDR3 reads CASSTGPRNYGYTF. The CDR3 DNA follows: TGTGCCAGCAGCACAGGTCCCCGCAACTATGGCTACACCTTC.